The TCR beta chain under discussion was sequenced for a study of T cell responses to AZD1222 COVID-19 vaccine (dated by TCRdb to about 2021). With regard to the full study: AZD1222 recipients with second doses at about 4 weeks or about 12 weeks were pooled, because spike-specific TCR depth and breadth did not differ between schedules. TCR sequencing was performed for 233 trial participants, of whom around 200 were given two doses of AZD1222 and around 25 were given two doses of MenACWY control vaccine. Trial participants were enrolled by age into 18-55, 56-69 and 70-plus year subgroups, with around 140, 26 and 57 TCR-sequenced participants respectively.

The CDR3 regions of human TCRbeta chains were analyzed by immunosequencing. Per the original workflow: Repertoire TCRs were checked for matches against a reference library of SARS-CoV-2-specific TCRs that had been generated using the MIRA antigen-specificity platform. Breadth was defined as the fraction of unique TCRs that were SARS-CoV-2-associated. Depth was defined as the fraction of total T cells that were SARS-CoV-2-associated. Using the MIRA data, each spike-specific TCR was assigned both to the spike region to which the TCR was reactive and to a CD4 or CD8 class. Log10-transformed breadth and depth values were compared by one-way ANOVA with Sidak's multiple comparisons tests. TCRdb provides this immuneACCESS table in a form limited to in-frame rearrangements. Some clones are lacking; in checked studies, under half of them reflect an unresolved V gene, and why the rest are absent is not known. V and J calls and clone size are as listed in that table; D and trimming were resolved from the DNA. The sample table records over 110,000 clones; approximately 89% of these occur just once. The top ten constitute approximately 3% of the sample.

On the study overall, not on this receptor specifically: After two AZD1222 doses, spike-specific TCR breadth and depth were significantly higher than at day 0 and than in MenACWY recipients. Most participants were white British and females outnumbered males, and the authors suggested that clonal diversity may have been underestimated. Epitopes outside the regions mutated in the B.1.351 and B.1.1.7 variants were reportedly recognized by nearly half of the unique spike-specific TCRs. Only five to seven AZD1222 recipients were SARS-CoV-2 seropositive at baseline, limiting conclusions about previously exposed vaccinees. The 56-69-year group was small, and its depth increase did not reach significance, likely because of low power. Vaccine-associated CD4 TCRs spanned the whole spike protein, with dominant responses in regions 160-218 and 743-854. No day 14 peak-response samples were available, so repertoires were characterized only after the peak T cell response.

This clone appeared a few times. Its antigen is not yet known. No base qualities exist here, and no much larger clone lies one base off it. The germline V gene provides CDR1 MDHEN and CDR2 SYDVKM. The CDR3, from cysteine to phenylalanine, totals 13 residues. This entry keeps only the CDR3 DNA: 39 bases, framed from base 1. The V end gives up 5 bases and the J end 10 bases, leaving 6 bases in the junction not matched to a gene. In light of the paper, this sample's time point label describes: baseline before first vaccination. Vaccinee samples were obtained from the UK trials COV001 and COV002, which included a single-blind randomized controlled phase 2/3 trial of AZD1222 (ChAdOx1 nCoV-19) in healthy adults. For TCRbeta chain sequencing, PBMC samples were collected from trial participants at day 0 and at day 28 after the second dose.

Sequencing was performed on peripheral blood, taken on day 0 of AZD1222 vaccination. The receptor was derived from an adult in good health. Rearrangement joined TRBV28 to TRBJ1-1, and TRBD1 aligns with 11 junction nucleotides. The nucleotide sequence is given as TGTGCCAGCAGTATCGGACAGGGGGCTCGAGCTTTCTTT. It codes for CASSIGQGARAFF.